Listed here are 29 T cell receptor beta chains from one sample, sequenced in a study of T cell responses to AZD1222 COVID-19 vaccine. The method was immunoSEQ multiplex PCR; TCRdb's version includes in-frame clones alone and lacks a portion of them. The sample has 150,000 to 200,000 clones, approximately 90% seen once. The material sequenced was peripheral blood, taken on day 0 of AZD1222 vaccination. These receptors originate from an adult in good health.

This clone was detected only once. The chain uses TRBV2 and TRBJ2-5, with D possibly matching TRBD1 (6 bases). The CDR3 length is 14 residues. Per the germline V gene, CDR1 is SNHLY and CDR2 is FYNNEI. V was shortened by 7 bases and J by 2 bases, with 14 bases between the two germline ends. CDR3 sequence reads: CASTPGAVQETQYF. In nucleotides, the CDR3 is TGTGCCAGCACCCCAGGGGCCGTACAAGAGACCCAGTACTTC.

This clone came up once. The chain is built from TRBV27 and TRBJ2-1, with D hard to call. The germline V and J ends were trimmed by 7 bases and 4 bases, with 5 bases remaining between them. Germline V gives CDR1 MNHEY, CDR2 SMNVEV (reference sequence). The CDR3 covers 11 residues. The CDR3 loop is CASTRYNEQFF. The CDR3 nucleotides are TGTGCCAGCACCCGTTACAATGAGCAGTTCTTC.

This clone was seen a few times. V usage is TRBV19 and J usage is TRBJ1-1; unclear D gene. V was trimmed by 1 base and J by 1 base, leaving 7 bases between them. The CDR3 consists of 14 residues. Germline V lookup: CDR1 LNHDA, CDR2 SQIVND (reference sequence). CDR3: CASSIGGANTEAFF. CDR3 DNA: TGTGCCAGTAGTATAGGGGGAGCGAACACTGAAGCTTTCTTT.

The V gene is TRBV30, the J gene TRBJ1-1, with D maybe TRBD1 (5 bases). Germline-derived CDR1 and CDR2 are GTSNPN and SVGIG (reference sequence). This CDR3 is 14 amino acids long. Trimming left V 3 bases short and J 5 bases short, with 16 bases between. CDR3 protein: CAWRAQGPRTEAFF. CDR3 nucleotide sequence: TGTGCCTGGAGGGCCCAGGGACCACGGACTGAAGCTTTCTTT.

V is TRBV11-2 and J is TRBJ2-3; D is perhaps TRBD2 (6 bases). Trimming shortened V by 1 base and J by 2 bases, and 19 bases separated the two germline ends. The germline CDR1 and CDR2 sequences are SGHAT and FQNNGV. This CDR3 contains 18 residues. The CDR3 DNA is TGTGCCAGCAGCTTAGTTGTGCCGGAGAGACTAGACACAGATACGCAGTATTTT. It encodes CASSLVVPERLDTDTQYF.

The chain carries TRBV5-1 and TRBJ2-7, with 7 bases fitting TRBD1. The CDR3 extends over 14 amino acids. The V gene's germline CDR1 is SGHRS and CDR2 YFSETQ. The junction had 8 bases not matched to a gene; V was cut back by 2 bases and J by 6 bases. The DNA for the CDR3 is TGCGCCAGCAGCTTCGGGACAGCGGCCGGCGAGCAGTACTTC. Its protein is CASSFGTAAGEQYF.

The chain employs TRBV9 and TRBJ1-3; tentative D call: TRBD1 (6 bases). Germline assignment: CDR1 SGDLS and CDR2 YYNGEE. The length of the CDR3 is 16 residues. Trimming removed 0 bases from V and 8 bases from J, with 18 bases in between. CDR3 sequence: CASSVDGTPTLDTIYF. CDR3 DNA sequence: TGTGCCAGCAGCGTAGACGGGACACCTACGTTAGACACCATATATTTT.

The genes are TRBV6-1 and TRBJ1-6, with D tentatively TRBD1 (5 bases). The CDR3 length is 15 residues. Deletions cut 3 bases from V and 8 bases from J, with 14 bases between. CDR1 is MNHNS and CDR2 is SASEGT in the germline V gene. This CDR3 reads CASSEVWGVDSPLHF. The DNA of the CDR3 is TGTGCCAGCAGTGAGGTCTGGGGCGTGGATTCACCCCTCCACTTT.

This chain joins TRBV10-3 and TRBJ2-5; possible D gene TRBD1, 6 bases. The CDR3 loop spans 13 amino acids. Germline loops: CDR1 ENHRY, CDR2 SYGVKD. Trimming pared 3 bases from V and 5 bases from J, leaving 10 bases between. CDR3 region: CAISDQGKETQYF. CDR3 DNA sequence: TGTGCCATCAGTGATCAGGGGAAGGAGACCCAGTACTTC.

Worth noting for this clone: Within the sample, other DNA sequences also encode this same CDR3. The rearrangement joins TRBV11-2 to TRBJ2-2, with TRBD2 as a possible D gene (5 bases). The CDR3 extends over 17 amino acids. Trimming took 1 base from V and 4 from J, leaving 16 bases between them. The germline CDR1 and CDR2 sequences are SGHAT and FQNNGV. CDR3 protein: CASSLGVGGRITGELFF. Here the CDR3 DNA reads TGTGCCAGCAGCTTAGGGGTGGGCGGGCGGATCACCGGGGAGCTGTTTTTT.

This clone appeared a few times. The chain combines TRBV28 with TRBJ1-1; no clear D. The CDR3 loop spans 17 amino acids. From germline, CDR1 is MDHEN and CDR2 SYDVKM. Trimming took off 4 bases at V and 3 bases at J, with 21 bases between the two ends. CDR3 nucleotides: TGTGCCAGCAGTTCCCCGGGGTCACCCCTTTTATACACTGAAGCTTTCTTT. Translated, it gives CASSSPGSPLLYTEAFF.

The V call is TRBV15, the J call TRBJ2-7, with 9 bases matching TRBD2. V dropped 5 bases and J dropped 2; count of bases not matched to a gene: 10. CDR1 LNHNV and CDR2 YYDKDF come from the germline V gene (reference sequence). There are 16 residues in the CDR3. In DNA, the CDR3 is TGTGCCACCAGCCGCGGTGGGTCTAGCGGGACCTACGAGCAGTACTTC. This gives the protein CATSRGGSSGTYEQYF.

The chain is built from TRBV7-2 and TRBJ2-1, with TRBD2 matching 12 bases. J lost 12 bases, V lost 4 bases, and 10 bases had no gene match. CDR3 length: 15 residues. CDR1 and CDR2 (germline): SGHTA, FQGNSA. The CDR3 sequence is CASSSPPTSGRRQFF. CDR3 nucleotide sequence: TGTGCCAGCAGCTCCCCTCCAACTAGCGGGAGGCGGCAGTTCTTC.

The chain uses TRBV7-2 and TRBJ2-5; D remains unclear. This CDR3 region has 13 residues. With 1 base removed from V and 4 bases from J, the gap between germline ends came to 7 bases. Germline V gene lookup returns CDR1 SGHTA and CDR2 FQGNSA. The CDR3 loop reads CASSLVRIETQYF. The DNA of the CDR3 is TGTGCCAGCAGCTTAGTCCGAATAGAGACCCAGTACTTC. Full variable domain (remainder filled in from reference TRBV7-2 and TRBJ2-5): GAGVSQSPSNKVTEKGKDVELRCDPISGHTALYWYRQSLGQGLEFLIYFQGNSAPDKSGLPSDRFSAERTGGSVSTLTIQRTQQEDSAVYLCASSLVRIETQYFGPGTRLLVL.

The rearrangement links TRBV5-5 to TRBJ1-2; D uncertain. This CDR3 spans 13 amino acids. V was trimmed by 4 bases and J by 4 bases, leaving 11 bases between them. CDR1 SGHKS and CDR2 YYEKEE come from the germline V gene (reference sequence). The CDR3 region has the DNA TGTGCCAGCAGCACAGTCGATCCCTATGGCTACACCTTC. It yields the protein CASSTVDPYGYTF.

The V call is TRBV4-3, the J call TRBJ1-2, with no clear D. There are 13 residues in the CDR3. Germline V gene sequence: CDR1 LGHNA, CDR2 YSLEER. The V end lost 4 bases, the J end lost 8 bases, and 14 bases lay between the germline ends. In DNA, the CDR3 is TGCGCCAGCAGCCTAAACCGGGCGCTCGGCTACACCTTC. Encoded protein: CASSLNRALGYTF.

The rearrangement joins TRBV7-8 to TRBJ1-5, with TRBD1 identical over 10 bases. V shed 5 bases and J 7 bases; nucleotides not matched to a gene: 5. CDR1 SGHVS and CDR2 FQNEAQ come from the germline V gene. The CDR3 covers 14 residues. As DNA, the CDR3 is TGTGCCAGCAGCCGTGGGACAGGGGTCCAGCCCCAGCATTTT. Translated: CASSRGTGVQPQHF.

The rearrangement uses TRBV6-4 and TRBJ2-2; a weak D match, TRBD2 (6 bases). Trimming shortened V by 6 bases and J by 1 base, and 6 bases separated the two germline ends. This CDR3 spans 13 amino acids. Germline V gene lookup returns CDR1 MRHNA and CDR2 SNTAGT. The DNA for the CDR3 is TGTGCCAGCAGGCGGGAGAACACCGGGGAGCTGTTTTTT. This encodes CASRRENTGELFF.

Here the CDR3 reads CASSLRGRGTDTQYF. In DNA form, the CDR3 reads TGTGCCAGCAGTTTACGTGGCAGAGGCACAGATACGCAGTATTTT. The J gene is TRBJ2-3, the V gene TRBV27; D not certain. Germline CDR1 reads MNHEY; CDR2 reads SMNVEV (reference sequence). The CDR3 is 15 amino acids. The germline V and J ends were trimmed by 2 bases and 1 base, with 10 bases remaining between them.

J is TRBJ2-7 and V is TRBV10-2, with D hard to call. The V and J ends lost 7 bases and 5 bases respectively, with 18 bases between them. The CDR3 loop spans 14 amino acids. Germline V CDR1 and CDR2: WSHSY, SAAADI. The CDR3 sequence: CASTSLALKDEQYF. In nucleotides, the CDR3 is TGCGCCAGCACCTCACTGGCCCTAAAGGACGAGCAGTACTTC.

The chain couples TRBV10-3 to TRBJ1-4; a weak D match, TRBD1 (5 bases). Trimming pared 6 bases from V and 3 bases from J, leaving 14 bases between. In germline, CDR1 is ENHRY, CDR2 SYGVKD. The CDR3 has 15 amino acids. As DNA, the CDR3 is TGTGCCATCAGGGCCTTGGGGACGGCTAATGAAAAACTGTTTTTT. It specifies CAIRALGTANEKLFF.

The chain is built from TRBV6-2 or TRBV6-3 and TRBJ1-1, with 7 bases that match TRBD1. The V and J ends lost 0 bases and 8 bases, in that order; junction bases with no gene match: 9. CDR1 and CDR2 from the germline V gene are MNHEY and SVGEGT. This CDR3 comprises 15 residues. CDR3 in amino acids: CASSYSRGLKLEAFF. DNA of the CDR3: TGTGCCAGCAGTTACTCGAGGGGGCTGAAGTTAGAAGCTTTCTTT.

This clone has only one observation. The rearrangement uses TRBV6-5 and TRBJ1-2; D perhaps matches TRBD1 (6 bases). Germline loops: CDR1 MNHEY, CDR2 SVGAGI. V dropped 7 bases and J dropped 0 bases, with 9 bases sitting between them. The CDR3 consists of 13 residues. This CDR3 reads CASMRGSNYGYTF. In DNA form, the CDR3 reads TGTGCCAGCATGAGGGGGTCTAACTATGGCTACACCTTC.

This sequence joins TRBV10-3 and TRBJ2-1, with D possibly TRBD2 on 6 matching bases. The CDR3 runs to 15 residues. The germline V and J ends were trimmed by 0 bases and 6 bases, with 12 bases remaining between them. The germline V gene has CDR1 ENHRY and CDR2 SYGVKD. Written as DNA, the CDR3 is TGTGCCATCAGTGAGTCAGAACGGGAGCGCAATGAGCAGTTCTTC. Residues: CAISESERERNEQFF.

V gene TRBV7-2 combines with J gene TRBJ1-5; TRBD1 matches 7 bases. Germline assignment: CDR1 SGHTA and CDR2 FQGNSA. This CDR3 is 15 amino acids long. J lost 4 bases, V lost 2 bases, and 5 bases had no gene match. CDR3 amino acids: CASSLQGEKNQPQHF. CDR3 sequence (DNA): TGTGCCAGCAGCTTACAGGGGGAGAAAAATCAGCCCCAGCATTTT.

The chain joins TRBV27 to TRBJ2-4; TRBD1 matches 8 bases. CDR1 MNHEY and CDR2 SMNVEV come from the germline V gene (reference sequence). Unmatched junction bases numbered 8, after V lost 2 bases and J lost 8 bases. The CDR3 is made up of 15 amino acids. Here the CDR3 reads CASSLRAGGLYIQYF. The CDR3 coding sequence is TGTGCCAGCAGTTTACGAGCAGGGGGCCTTTACATTCAGTACTTC.

V is TRBV27 and J is TRBJ1-5, with D unresolved. Trimming removed 5 bases at V and 0 bases at J, with 8 bases between. This CDR3 comprises 14 residues. Germline assignment: CDR1 MNHEY and CDR2 SMNVEV (reference sequence). In nucleotides, the CDR3 is TGTGCCAGCAGTCCAATCGGTAGCAATCAGCCCCAGCATTTT. It encodes CASSPIGSNQPQHF.

V and J are TRBV30 and TRBJ2-7; 7 bases fit TRBD1. This CDR3 has 13 amino acids. With V trimmed by 2 bases and J by 2 bases, 3 bases remained unmatched. Germline V CDR1 and CDR2: GTSNPN, SVGIG (reference sequence). The CDR3 DNA sequence: TGTGCCTGGAGTTCAGGGGGTCCCTACGAGCAGTACTTC. This translates into CAWSSGGPYEQYF.

The chain links TRBV11-2 to TRBJ1-1, with D uncertain. Germline assignment: CDR1 SGHAT and CDR2 FQNNGV. There are 14 residues in the CDR3. Trimming removed 6 bases at V and 8 bases at J, with 19 bases between. The CDR3 loop reads CASRSWNLRAEAFF. DNA of the CDR3: TGTGCCAGCAGGTCGTGGAATCTGCGGGCCGAAGCTTTCTTT.